A selection of T cell receptor beta chains follows, all from one sample in a study of a mutant IDH1 vaccine in newly diagnosed glioma. Their recognized antigens are unknown. Sequencing was performed with immunoSEQ multiplex PCR; in TCRdb, only in-frame clones are kept and a portion is missing. The sample gives approximately 50,000 clones, 80% to 85% of which show up once; 3.2% is in the top ten. The sample in question was PBMCs, obtained from a glioma patient whose treatment included an IDH1 peptide vaccine. These receptors all stem from a woman between 45 and 65 years old with glioma. Each CDR3 is given with its conserved first and last residue. D genes are given only for firm matches. Size is omitted from some rows. Given values are once, few, many or a class for expanded clones.

V gene: TRBV5-1; clone size: -; J gene: TRBJ1-4; D gene: -; CDR3 DNA: TGCGCCAGCAGCCCGACGGGGGGTTCTAATGAAAAACTGTTTTTT; CDR3 protein: CASSPTGGSNEKLFF
V gene: TRBV27; clone size: -; J gene: TRBJ1-5; D gene: -; CDR3 DNA: TGTGCCAGCAGCCGAATCGGCGACCCAAGGAGCAATCAGCCCCAGCATTTT; CDR3 protein: CASSRIGDPRSNQPQHF
V gene: TRBV29-1; clone size: -; J gene: TRBJ1-2; D gene: TRBD1; CDR3 DNA: TGCAGCGTCGGACAGGGCGAAGACTATGGCTACACCTTC; CDR3 protein: CSVGQGEDYGYTF
V gene: TRBV4-3; clone size: -; J gene: TRBJ1-1; D gene: TRBD1; CDR3 DNA: TGCGCCAGCACAGGGGGACTAAACACTGAAGCTTTCTTT; CDR3 protein: CASTGGLNTEAFF
V gene: TRBV14; clone size: once; J gene: TRBJ1-2; D gene: -; CDR3 DNA: TGTGCCAGCAGCCAAGCACAGACAGGTTACGATGGCTACACCTTC; CDR3 protein: CASSQAQTGYDGYTF
V gene: TRBV6-1; clone size: once; J gene: TRBJ2-7; D gene: -; CDR3 DNA: TGTGCCAGCAGTTCGCTCTACGAGCAGTACTTC; CDR3 protein: CASSSLYEQYF
V gene: TRBV5-4; clone size: once; J gene: TRBJ1-1; D gene: TRBD1; CDR3 DNA: TGTGCCAGCAGCCCACAGGGGTACGACACTGAAGCTTTCTTT; CDR3 protein: CASSPQGYDTEAFF
V gene: TRBV13; clone size: -; J gene: TRBJ2-5; D gene: -; CDR3 DNA: TGTGCCAGCAGCTTAGGCCCGACGGGCCTCGGGGAGACCCAGTACTTC; CDR3 protein: CASSLGPTGLGETQYF
V gene: TRBV5-4; clone size: -; J gene: TRBJ2-5; D gene: -; CDR3 DNA: TGTGCCAGCAGGCCGATGGGAGAGACCCAGTACTTC; CDR3 protein: CASRPMGETQYF
V gene: TRBV6-1; clone size: -; J gene: TRBJ1-5; D gene: -; CDR3 DNA: TGTGCCAGCAGTGAAACTGGGGCTGCCGTACCCCAGCATTTT; CDR3 protein: CASSETGAAVPQHF
V gene: TRBV7-9; clone size: -; J gene: TRBJ2-3; D gene: TRBD2; CDR3 DNA: TGTGCCAGCAGCTTAGGGGGACTAGCGGGCGATACGCAGTATTTT; CDR3 protein: CASSLGGLAGDTQYF
V gene: TRBV6-1; clone size: -; J gene: TRBJ2-2; D gene: -; CDR3 DNA: TGTGCCAGCAGACCGACAGGGAGGAACGTCGGGGAGCTGTTTTTT; CDR3 protein: CASRPTGRNVGELFF
V gene: TRBV5-8; clone size: -; J gene: TRBJ1-5; D gene: TRBD1; CDR3 DNA: TGTGCCACAAGGGACAGGGGGCCCTCTAATCAGCCCCAGCATTTT; CDR3 protein: CATRDRGPSNQPQHF
V gene: TRBV5-4; clone size: -; J gene: TRBJ1-1; D gene: -; CDR3 DNA: TGTGCCAGCAGTTCCCTCACCGAAGCTTTCTTT; CDR3 protein: CASSSLTEAFF
V gene: TRBV9; clone size: -; J gene: TRBJ1-2; D gene: -; CDR3 DNA: TGTGCCAGCAGCGGGTCCCGACCGGGTTGGATCTCTTTCTATGGCTACACCTTC; CDR3 protein: CASSGSRPGWISFYGYTF
V gene: TRBV2; clone size: -; J gene: TRBJ1-6; D gene: TRBD1; CDR3 DNA: TGTGCCAGGACGACAGCCGACAGGGGGCCCAATTCACCCCTCCACTTT; CDR3 protein: CARTTADRGPNSPLHF
V gene: TRBV30; clone size: -; J gene: TRBJ2-7; D gene: TRBD1; CDR3 DNA: TGTGCCTGGAGTGTACGAGGACAGGGTAGCGAGCAGTACTTC; CDR3 protein: CAWSVRGQGSEQYF
V gene: TRBV2; clone size: -; J gene: TRBJ2-6; D gene: -; CDR3 DNA: TGTGCCAGCAGTGAGATGGAGATTAGCTCTGGGGCCAACGTCCTGACTTTC; CDR3 protein: CASSEMEISSGANVLTF
V gene: TRBV18; clone size: once; J gene: TRBJ1-3; D gene: TRBD1; CDR3 DNA: TGTGCCAGCACGACAGGGACTGGAAACACCATATATTTT; CDR3 protein: CASTTGTGNTIYF
V gene: TRBV5-4; clone size: -; J gene: TRBJ2-1; D gene: -; CDR3 DNA: TGTGCCAGCAGCCACCGGGACCACCTATACAATGAGCAGTTCTTC; CDR3 protein: CASSHRDHLYNEQFF
V gene: TRBV9; clone size: once; J gene: TRBJ1-2; D gene: -; CDR3 DNA: TGTGCCAGCAGCGTAGATGGGGATGGCTACACCTTC; CDR3 protein: CASSVDGDGYTF
V gene: TRBV13; clone size: -; J gene: TRBJ2-7; D gene: -; CDR3 DNA: TGTGCCAGCAGCTTCCAGGACACCTACGAGCAGTACTTC; CDR3 protein: CASSFQDTYEQYF
V gene: TRBV5-1; clone size: -; J gene: TRBJ2-4; D gene: -; CDR3 DNA: TGCGCCAGCAGCAAGGGTGAAGCCAAAAACATTCAGTACTTC; CDR3 protein: CASSKGEAKNIQYF
V gene: TRBV27; clone size: -; J gene: TRBJ2-7; D gene: TRBD2; CDR3 DNA: TGTGCCAGCAGGGGGACTAGCGGGACCCACGAGCAGTACTTC; CDR3 protein: CASRGTSGTHEQYF
V gene: TRBV7-2; clone size: -; J gene: TRBJ2-3; D gene: -; CDR3 DNA: TGTGCCAGCAGCGCTATAGATACGCAGTATTTT; CDR3 protein: CASSAIDTQYF
V gene: TRBV4-1; clone size: -; J gene: TRBJ2-2; D gene: -; CDR3 DNA: TGCGCCAGCAGCGAGAAGGGGCCGATTGTCACCGGGGAGCTGTTTTTT; CDR3 protein: CASSEKGPIVTGELFF